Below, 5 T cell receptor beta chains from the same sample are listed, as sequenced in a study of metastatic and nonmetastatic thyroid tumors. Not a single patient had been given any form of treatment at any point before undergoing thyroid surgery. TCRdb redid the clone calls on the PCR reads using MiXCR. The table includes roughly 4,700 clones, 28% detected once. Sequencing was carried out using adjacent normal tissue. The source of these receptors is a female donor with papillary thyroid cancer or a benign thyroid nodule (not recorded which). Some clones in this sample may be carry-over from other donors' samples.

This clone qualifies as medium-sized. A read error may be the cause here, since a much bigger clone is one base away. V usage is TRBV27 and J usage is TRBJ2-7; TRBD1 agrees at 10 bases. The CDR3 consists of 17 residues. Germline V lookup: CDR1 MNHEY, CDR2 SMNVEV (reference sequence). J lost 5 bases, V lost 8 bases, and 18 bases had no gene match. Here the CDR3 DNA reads TGTGCCAGCGGCCTGAGGTGGGGGGGGACAGGGGTTCACGAGCAGTACTTC. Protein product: CASGLRWGGTGVHEQYF.

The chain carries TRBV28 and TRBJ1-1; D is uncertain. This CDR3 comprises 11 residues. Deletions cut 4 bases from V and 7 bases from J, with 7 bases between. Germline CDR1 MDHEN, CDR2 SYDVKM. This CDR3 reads CASSYEGEAFF. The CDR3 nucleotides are TGTGCCAGCAGTTACGAGGGTGAAGCTTTCTTT.

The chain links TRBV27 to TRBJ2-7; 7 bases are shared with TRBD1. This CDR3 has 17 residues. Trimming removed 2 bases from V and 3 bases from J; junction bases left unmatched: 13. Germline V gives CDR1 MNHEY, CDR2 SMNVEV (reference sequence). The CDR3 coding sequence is TGTGCCAGCAGTTTAAGAGGGGGCGGTATCAGGCACTACGAGCAGTACTTC. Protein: CASSLRGGGIRHYEQYF.

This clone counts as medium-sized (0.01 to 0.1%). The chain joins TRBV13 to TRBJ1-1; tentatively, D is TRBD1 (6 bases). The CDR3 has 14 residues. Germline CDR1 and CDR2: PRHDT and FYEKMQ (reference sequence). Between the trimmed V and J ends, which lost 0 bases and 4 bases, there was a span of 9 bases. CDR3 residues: CASSLGRGSTEAFF. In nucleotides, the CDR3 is TGTGCCAGCAGCTTAGGAAGGGGGAGCACTGAAGCTTTCTTT.

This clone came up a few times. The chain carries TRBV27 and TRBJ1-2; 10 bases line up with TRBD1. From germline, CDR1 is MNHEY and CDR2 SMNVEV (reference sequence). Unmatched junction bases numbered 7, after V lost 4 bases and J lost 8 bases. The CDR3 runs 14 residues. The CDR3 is CASSYRDRGGGYTF. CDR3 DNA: TGTGCCAGCAGTTACCGGGACAGGGGTGGGGGCTACACCTTC.